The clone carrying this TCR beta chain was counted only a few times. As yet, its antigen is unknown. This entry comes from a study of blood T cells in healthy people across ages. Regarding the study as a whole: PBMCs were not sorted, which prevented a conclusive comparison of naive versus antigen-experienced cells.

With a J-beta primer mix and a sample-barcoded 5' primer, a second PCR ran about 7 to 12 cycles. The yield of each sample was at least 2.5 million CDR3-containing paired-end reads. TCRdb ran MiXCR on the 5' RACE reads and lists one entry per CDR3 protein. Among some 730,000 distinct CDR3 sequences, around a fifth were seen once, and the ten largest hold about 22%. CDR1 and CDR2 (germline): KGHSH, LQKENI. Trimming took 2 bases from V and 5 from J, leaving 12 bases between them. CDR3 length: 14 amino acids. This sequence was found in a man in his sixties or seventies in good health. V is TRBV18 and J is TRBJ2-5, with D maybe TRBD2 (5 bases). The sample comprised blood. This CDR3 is CASSPTGPGETQYF. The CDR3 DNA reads TGTGCCAGCTCACCAACCGGGCCGGGGGAGACCCAGTACTTC.